This T cell receptor (beta chain) originates from a study of T cell responses to AZD1222 COVID-19 vaccine. General observations from the study: The CD4 TCRs associated with vaccination extended across spike and predominated at 160-218 and 743-854.

V lost 0 bases, J lost 8 bases, and 4 bases stayed unmatched. Looked up from germline, CDR1 is LNHNV and CDR2 is YYDKDF (reference sequence). This CDR3 has 14 amino acids. Some clones are missing from TCRdb's copy, which holds only in-frame ones; the method was immunoSEQ multiplex PCR. This sample yields about 180,000 clones, of which 90% are seen a single time; roughly 1.6% belongs to the top ten. For this clone: Its target is not known.

This TCR was recovered from an adult in good health. This chain links TRBV15 with TRBJ2-1; 7 positions agree with TRBD1. The sequenced sample was peripheral blood, obtained on day 0 of AZD1222 vaccination. CDR3 nucleotides: TGTGCCACCAGCAGAGATGGCAGGGGGTATGAGCAGTTCTTC. Residues: CATSRDGRGYEQFF.